A selection of T cell receptor beta chains follows, all from one sample in a study of T cells in Graves' hyperthyroidism and ophthalmopathy. TCRdb reprocessed the multiplex PCR reads with MiXCR, giving one entry per CDR3 protein. In the table there are 490,000 or so distinct CDR3 sequences, around a fifth of which are singletons. The sequenced material came from blood. These receptors originate from a woman aged 70-85 years with Graves' ophthalmopathy. Each CDR3 is given with its conserved first and last residue. D genes are given only for firm matches. Size is stated for part of the rows, as once, few or many counts, or as a class when the clone is expanded.

j_call: TRBJ1-1; d_call: -; v_call: TRBV30; clone_size: -; cdr3_nt: TGTGCCTGGAGCGGAGGGGCGACTGAAGCTTTCTTT; cdr3_aa: CAWSGGATEAFF
j_call: TRBJ1-5; d_call: -; v_call: TRBV28; clone_size: many; cdr3_nt: TGTGCCAGCTGCTCACTAGGACAGCCCCAGCATTTT; cdr3_aa: CASCSLGQPQHF
j_call: TRBJ1-3; d_call: TRBD1; v_call: TRBV12-3/TRBV12-4; clone_size: few; cdr3_nt: TGTGCCAGCAGCTTAGATGCAGGGGGCGCATATGGAAACACCATATATTTT; cdr3_aa: CASSLDAGGAYGNTIYF
j_call: TRBJ2-7; d_call: -; v_call: TRBV20-1; clone_size: few; cdr3_nt: TGCAGTGCTAGAGAGGGGGCGGGAGCCCACGAGCAGTACTTC; cdr3_aa: CSAREGAGAHEQYF
j_call: TRBJ2-3; d_call: TRBD2; v_call: TRBV2; clone_size: many; cdr3_nt: TGTGCCAGCAGTGAGATTAGCGGGATGGCGCAGTATTTT; cdr3_aa: CASSEISGMAQYF
j_call: TRBJ1-5; d_call: -; v_call: TRBV19; clone_size: few; cdr3_nt: TGTGCCAGTAGTACGCAGGGCGGGGATCAGCCCCAGCATTTT; cdr3_aa: CASSTQGGDQPQHF
j_call: TRBJ2-3; d_call: TRBD2; v_call: TRBV10-3; clone_size: few; cdr3_nt: TGTGCCATCCGGACTAGCGCCACAGATACGCAGTATTTT; cdr3_aa: CAIRTSATDTQYF
j_call: TRBJ2-3; d_call: -; v_call: TRBV7-3; clone_size: -; cdr3_nt: TGTGCCAGCAGCCCCCGAGGTCTATACACAGATACGCAGTATTTT; cdr3_aa: CASSPRGLYTDTQYF
j_call: TRBJ1-4; d_call: -; v_call: TRBV6-5; clone_size: few; cdr3_nt: TGTGCCAGCAGTTTATCCCGACCGGGGGGTGAAAAACTGTTTTTT; cdr3_aa: CASSLSRPGGEKLFF
j_call: TRBJ2-7; d_call: -; v_call: TRBV5-1; clone_size: -; cdr3_nt: TGCGCCAGCTTCCAACAGGTCTACGAGCAGTACTTC; cdr3_aa: CASFQQVYEQYF
j_call: TRBJ1-2; d_call: TRBD1; v_call: TRBV11-2; clone_size: many; cdr3_nt: TGTGCCAGCAGCTTTGGTCCCGGGACAGGGGGCTATGGCTACACCTTC; cdr3_aa: CASSFGPGTGGYGYTF
j_call: TRBJ2-1; d_call: TRBD2; v_call: TRBV12-3/TRBV12-4; clone_size: many; cdr3_nt: TGTGCCAGCAGTTTCAACGGGAGGACCAACAATGAGCAGTTCTTC; cdr3_aa: CASSFNGRTNNEQFF
j_call: TRBJ2-1; d_call: -; v_call: TRBV18; clone_size: -; cdr3_nt: TGTGCCAGCTCACCGCCACGGAGGAGCTCCTACAATGAGCAGTTCTTC; cdr3_aa: CASSPPRRSSYNEQFF
j_call: TRBJ2-7; d_call: -; v_call: TRBV11-2; clone_size: many; cdr3_nt: TGTGCCAGCAGCTTAAACCAGGGGGGAGGTTCCGAGCAGTACTTC; cdr3_aa: CASSLNQGGGSEQYF
j_call: TRBJ2-3; d_call: -; v_call: TRBV6-9; clone_size: -; cdr3_nt: TGTGCCAGCAGTTTCAAGCAGAGCACAGATACGCAGTATTTT; cdr3_aa: CASSFKQSTDTQYF
j_call: TRBJ2-7; d_call: -; v_call: TRBV3-1; clone_size: -; cdr3_nt: TGTGCCAGCAGCCAAGGCTACAAGGGCTACGAGCAGTACTTC; cdr3_aa: CASSQGYKGYEQYF
j_call: TRBJ1-1; d_call: -; v_call: TRBV18; clone_size: many; cdr3_nt: TGTGCCAGCTCACCAAAGAGGGGCACTGAAGCTTTCTTT; cdr3_aa: CASSPKRGTEAFF
j_call: TRBJ2-3; d_call: -; v_call: TRBV9; clone_size: -; cdr3_nt: TGTGCCAGCAGCGTAGCGGGGGGCCTAGATACGCAGTATTTT; cdr3_aa: CASSVAGGLDTQYF
j_call: TRBJ2-1; d_call: -; v_call: TRBV5-1; clone_size: many; cdr3_nt: TGCGCCAGCAGCTCCCCCAACCTGTCGCGTAGCAATGAGCAGTTCTTC; cdr3_aa: CASSSPNLSRSNEQFF
j_call: TRBJ2-5; d_call: -; v_call: TRBV28; clone_size: few; cdr3_nt: TGTGCCAGCAGGAAACAGGGAGGGTCAAGCGGGACCCAGTACTTC; cdr3_aa: CASRKQGGSSGTQYF